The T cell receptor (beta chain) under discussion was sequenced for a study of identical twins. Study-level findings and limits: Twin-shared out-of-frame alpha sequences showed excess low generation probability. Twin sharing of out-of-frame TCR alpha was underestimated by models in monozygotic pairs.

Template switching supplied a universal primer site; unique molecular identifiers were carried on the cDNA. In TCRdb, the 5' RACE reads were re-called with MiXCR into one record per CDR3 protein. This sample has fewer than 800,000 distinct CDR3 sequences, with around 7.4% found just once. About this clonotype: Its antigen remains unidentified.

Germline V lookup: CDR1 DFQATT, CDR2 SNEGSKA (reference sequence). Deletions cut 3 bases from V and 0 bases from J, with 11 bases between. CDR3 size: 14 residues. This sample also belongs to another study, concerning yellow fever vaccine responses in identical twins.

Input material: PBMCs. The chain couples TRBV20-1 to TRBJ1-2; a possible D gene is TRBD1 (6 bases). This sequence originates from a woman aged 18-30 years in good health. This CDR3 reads CSASGTKTNYGYTF. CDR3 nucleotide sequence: TGCAGTGCTAGCGGGACAAAAACTAACTATGGCTACACCTTC.